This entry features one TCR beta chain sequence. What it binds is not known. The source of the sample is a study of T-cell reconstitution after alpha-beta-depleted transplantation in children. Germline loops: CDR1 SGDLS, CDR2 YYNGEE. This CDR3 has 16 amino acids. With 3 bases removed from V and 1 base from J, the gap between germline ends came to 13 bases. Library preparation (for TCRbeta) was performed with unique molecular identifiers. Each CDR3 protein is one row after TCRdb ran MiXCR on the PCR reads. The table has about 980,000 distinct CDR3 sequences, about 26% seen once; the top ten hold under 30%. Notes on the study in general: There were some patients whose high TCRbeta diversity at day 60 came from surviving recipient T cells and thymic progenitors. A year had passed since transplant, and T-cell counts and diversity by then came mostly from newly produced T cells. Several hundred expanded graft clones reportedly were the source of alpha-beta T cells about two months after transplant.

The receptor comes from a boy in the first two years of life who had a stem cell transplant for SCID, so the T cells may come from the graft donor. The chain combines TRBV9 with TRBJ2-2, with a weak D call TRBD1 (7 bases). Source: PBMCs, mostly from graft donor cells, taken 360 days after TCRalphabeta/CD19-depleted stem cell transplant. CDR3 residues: CASSAYRGLNTGELFF. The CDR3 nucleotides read TGTGCCAGCAGCGCGTACAGGGGACTGAACACCGGGGAGCTGTTTTTT.